Each of the 25 T cell receptor beta chains below was sequenced from the same sample in a study of blood T cell repertoires in COVID-19. Profiled with immunoSEQ multiplex PCR; TCRdb holds only in-frame clones, not every one. The data show under 450,000 clones, roughly nine tenths seen once. The sequencing input was PBMCs or T cells enriched from blood (not recorded which). The source of these receptors is a woman aged 25 to 45 who had recovered from COVID-19.

The chain combines TRBV12-3 or TRBV12-4 with TRBJ1-3, with D possibly being TRBD1 (5 bases). Trimming cost V 11 bases and J 3 bases, with 14 bases left between them. The CDR3 loop spans 13 amino acids. In nucleotides, the CDR3 is TGTGCCGTTCGGGGGTCGGATGGAAACACCATATATTTT. Its translation: CAVRGSDGNTIYF.

This clone was seen a handful of times. The chain is built from TRBV5-5 and TRBJ2-3; 10 bases align to TRBD2. The V gene end was trimmed by 2 bases and the J gene end by 4 bases; junction bases not matched to a gene: 7. The germline CDR1 and CDR2 sequences are SGHKS and YYEKEE (reference sequence). The CDR3 is 16 residues long. The CDR3 coding sequence is TGTGCCAGCAGCTTTGGGGCTAGCGGGAGTGCAGATACGCAGTATTTT. Translating gives CASSFGASGSADTQYF.

The rearrangement links TRBV18 to TRBJ1-1; maybe TRBD1 (6 bases). This CDR3 comprises 15 residues. V was cut by 5 bases and J by 0 bases, with 13 bases left in between. Germline V gene lookup returns CDR1 KGHSH and CDR2 LQKENI. The CDR3 sequence: CASSSQGQMNTEAFF. The CDR3 DNA reads TGTGCCAGCTCATCCCAGGGGCAAATGAACACTGAAGCTTTCTTT.

The rearrangement links TRBV5-6 to TRBJ1-2; TRBD1 might be the D (5 bases). Trimming removed 1 base at V and 8 bases at J, with 12 bases between. From germline, CDR1 is SGHDT and CDR2 YYEEEE. The CDR3 length is 13 residues. The CDR3 sequence: CASSLYGGKGYTF. The DNA for the CDR3 is TGTGCCAGCAGCTTGTATGGGGGGAAAGGCTACACCTTC. Full variable domain (missing parts from reference TRBV5-6 and TRBJ1-2): DAGVTQSPTHLIKTRGQQVTLRCSPKSGHDTVSWYQQALGQGPQFIFQYYEEEERQRGNFPDRFSGHQFPNYSSELNVNALLLGDSALYLCASSLYGGKGYTFGSGTRLTVV.

Details on this clone: This same CDR3 is encoded by further DNA sequences in the sample. This chain uses TRBV12-3 or TRBV12-4 with TRBJ1-1, with TRBD1 as a possible D gene (6 bases). The CDR3 runs to 13 residues. V was cut by 7 bases and J by 0 bases, with 9 bases left in between. CDR3: CASTGQLNTEAFF. DNA of the CDR3: TGTGCCAGCACTGGACAGCTGAACACTGAAGCTTTCTTT.

V gene TRBV5-1 combines with J gene TRBJ2-3, with 13 bases matching TRBD2. The germline V gene encodes CDR1 SGHRS and CDR2 YFSETQ. The CDR3 is made up of 17 amino acids. The J segment lost 1 base and the V segment lost 5 bases, leaving 7 bases of the junction unmatched. The CDR3 DNA reads as TGCGCCAGCAGTCAGACCGGGACTAGCGGGGGCACAGATACGCAGTATTTT. As protein: CASSQTGTSGGTDTQYF.

The chain joins TRBV7-9 to TRBJ2-1, with a possible D match to TRBD2 (6 bases). This CDR3 is 15 amino acids long. With 3 bases removed from V and 2 bases from J, the gap between germline ends came to 11 bases. Germline values: CDR1 SEHNR, CDR2 FQNEAQ (reference sequence). The CDR3 loop is CASSFRRGTYNEQFF. DNA for the CDR3: TGTGCCAGCAGCTTTCGCCGGGGGACCTACAATGAGCAGTTCTTC.

V usage is TRBV18 and J usage is TRBJ1-5, with a possible D match to TRBD1 (6 bases). The V end was cut by 2 bases, the J end by 1 base, with 9 bases between. CDR1 is KGHSH and CDR2 is LQKENI in the germline V gene. The CDR3 contains 15 residues. CDR3 in DNA: TGTGCCAGCTCACCAGGGGGCGGAAGCAATCAGCCCCAGCATTTT. It encodes CASSPGGGSNQPQHF.

CDR3 in amino acids: CASSPDRVYTEAFF. In DNA form, the CDR3 reads TGTGCCAGCAGCCCCGACAGGGTGTACACTGAAGCTTTCTTT. The gene calls are TRBV7-6 and TRBJ1-1; 7 bases align to TRBD1. The V and J ends lost 5 bases and 3 bases, in that order; junction bases with no gene match: 6. The CDR3 spans 14 residues. Germline lookup yields CDR1 SGHVS and CDR2 FNYEAQ.

The genes are TRBV4-2 and TRBJ1-1, with a weak D call TRBD1 (6 bases). CDR3 size: 13 residues. Per germline, CDR1 LGHNA and CDR2 YNFKEQ. The V end was cut by 8 bases, the J end by 6 bases, with 16 bases between. CDR3 residues: CASRPWGQPEAFF. CDR3 sequence (DNA): TGTGCCAGCCGCCCCTGGGGACAACCTGAAGCTTTCTTT.

The chain has TRBV11-2 and TRBJ2-5, with 9 bases matching TRBD2. Germline trimming cut 5 bases from V and 5 bases from J; bases unmatched to any gene: 9. CDR3 size: 15 residues. Germline assignment: CDR1 SGHAT and CDR2 FQNNGV. The CDR3 DNA reads TGTGCCAGCAGCCGCACGATAGCGGGAGAGGAGACCCAGTACTTC. It is translated as CASSRTIAGEETQYF.

J is TRBJ1-1 and V is TRBV5-4; D might be TRBD1 (5 bases). Germline CDR1 and CDR2: SGHNT and YYREEE (reference sequence). The CDR3 consists of 14 residues. Trimming removed 4 bases from V and 8 bases from J, with 18 bases in between. CDR3 loop: CASSQIGHQEEAFF. The CDR3 nucleotides read TGTGCCAGCAGCCAGATAGGACACCAGGAGGAAGCTTTCTTT.

This chain joins TRBV25-1 and TRBJ2-2; tentatively, D is TRBD2 (6 bases). Germline V gene sequence: CDR1 MGHDK, CDR2 SYGVNS. The V and J ends lost 1 base and 2 bases respectively, with 11 bases between them. This CDR3 is 16 amino acids long. The CDR3 loop reads CASSEWGVANTGELFF. The CDR3 DNA reads TGTGCCAGCAGTGAATGGGGGGTAGCAAACACCGGGGAGCTGTTTTTT.

The CDR3 is CASSPTGDSYEQYF. The CDR3 DNA is TGTGCCAGCAGCCCGACAGGGGATTCCTACGAGCAGTACTTC. The chain carries TRBV16 and TRBJ2-7; 8 nucleotides line up with TRBD1. V shed 4 bases and J 1 base; nucleotides not matched to a gene: 3. The CDR3 contains 14 residues. Germline-derived CDR1 and CDR2 are KGHSY and FQNENV.

The genes are TRBV5-6 and TRBJ2-7; the match to TRBD2 covers 12 bases. Losses at the gene ends were 4 bases for V and 1 base for J; bases not matched to a gene: 6. CDR3 length equals 16 residues. Germline V gives CDR1 SGHDT, CDR2 YYEEEE. CDR3 protein: CASSPRTSGISYEQYF. In DNA form, the CDR3 reads TGTGCCAGCAGCCCGAGGACTAGCGGGATTTCCTACGAGCAGTACTTC.

The V and J genes are TRBV11-3 and TRBJ2-1, with TRBD2 matching over 7 bases. Germline V gene sequence: CDR1 SGHNT, CDR2 YENEEA. V dropped 3 bases and J dropped 4; count of bases not matched to a gene: 6. This CDR3 has 15 amino acids. The CDR3 DNA reads as TGTGCCAGCAGCTTCGGGGGGAGGGGTTACAATGAGCAGTTCTTC. Translating gives CASSFGGRGYNEQFF. The full variable domain, with the rest looked up from reference TRBV11-3 and TRBJ2-1, is EAGVVQSPRYKIIEKKQPVAFWCNPISGHNTLYWYLQNLGQGPELLIRYENEEAVDDSQLPKDRFSAERLKGVDSTLKIQPAELGDSAVYLCASSFGGRGYNEQFFGPGTRLTVL.

The V gene is TRBV27, the J gene TRBJ1-1; 7 bases are shared with TRBD1. V lost 1 base and J lost 5; bases outside the gene matches: 10. The CDR3 sequence is 16 residues long. Germline CDR1 reads MNHEY; CDR2 reads SMNVEV (reference sequence). This CDR3 reads CASSLFGRGPRTEAFF. In DNA, the CDR3 is TGTGCCAGCAGTTTATTCGGTAGGGGGCCACGGACTGAAGCTTTCTTT.

V and J are TRBV5-6 and TRBJ2-1; weak D call: TRBD1 (5 bases). Per the germline V gene, CDR1 is SGHDT and CDR2 is YYEEEE. The CDR3 covers 17 residues. Trimming left V 0 bases short and J 8 bases short, with 21 bases between. The CDR3, as DNA: TGTGCCAGCAGCTTGGCCCGACAGTCCCATATTGTCGATGAGCAGTTCTTC. Its translation is CASSLARQSHIVDEQFF.

In regard to this clone: This specimen includes other DNA sequences encoding the same CDR3. The gene calls are TRBV19 and TRBJ1-2, with no clear D. This CDR3 has 13 residues. Germline assignment: CDR1 LNHDA and CDR2 SQIVND (reference sequence). V was cut by 4 bases and J by 2 bases, with 8 bases left in between. CDR3 residues: CASSTTVNYGYTF. CDR3 bases: TGTGCCAGTAGTACCACAGTCAACTATGGCTACACCTTC. Filled out from reference TRBV19 and TRBJ1-2, the complete variable domain reads DGGITQSPKYLFRKEGQNVTLSCEQNLNHDAMYWYRQDPGQGLRLIYYSQIVNDFQKGDIAEGYSVSREKKESFPLTVTSAQKNPTAFYLCASSTTVNYGYTFGSGTRLTVV.

This clone has more than one count but fewer than ten. Distinct nucleotide sequences in the sample also encode this CDR3. This rearrangement joins TRBV2 to TRBJ1-5, with D perhaps TRBD1 (6 bases). From germline, CDR1 is SNHLY and CDR2 FYNNEI. This CDR3 spans 14 amino acids. Trimming took 4 bases from V and 4 from J, leaving 11 bases between them. The CDR3 DNA is TGTGCCAGCAGTGCGGGACAAGGAAATCAGCCCCAGCATTTT. Translating it yields CASSAGQGNQPQHF.

The CDR3 loop is CASSLALAGGLNEQFF. In DNA, the CDR3 is TGCGCCAGCAGCTTGGCACTAGCGGGAGGGTTGAATGAGCAGTTCTTC. This chain connects TRBV5-1 to TRBJ2-1; 13 nucleotides align to TRBD2. The CDR3 is 16 residues long. Trimming at V came to 0 bases and at J to 7 bases, leaving 4 bases not matched to a gene. The V gene's germline CDR1 is SGHRS and CDR2 YFSETQ. The variable domain in full, with the rest retrieved from reference TRBV5-1 and TRBJ2-1, is KAGVTQTPRYLIKTRGQQVTLSCSPISGHRSVSWYQQTPGQGLQFLFEYFSETQRNKGNFPGRFSGRQFSNSRSEMNVSTLELGDSALYLCASSLALAGGLNEQFFGPGTRLTVL.

This chain connects TRBV5-1 to TRBJ1-2; D gene uncertain. The CDR3 length is 13 residues. The germline V and J ends were trimmed by 0 bases and 4 bases, with 7 bases remaining between them. Germline assignment: CDR1 SGHRS and CDR2 YFSETQ. The CDR3 is CASSLDDSYGYTF. The CDR3 DNA reads as TGCGCCAGCAGCTTGGACGACTCCTATGGCTACACCTTC.

This clone was detected only once. The rearrangement joins TRBV5-1 to TRBJ2-7, with 11 bases matching TRBD1. Germline values: CDR1 SGHRS, CDR2 YFSETQ. After removal of 5 bases from V and 5 bases from J, the junction contained 3 bases not matched to a gene. The CDR3 contains 13 residues. The chain's CDR3 is CASRWTGGDEQYF. CDR3 coding DNA: TGCGCCAGCAGGTGGACAGGGGGCGACGAGCAGTACTTC.

The CDR3 DNA reads TGTGCCAGCAGTTTATCAGGGGTCCCGAACACTGAAGCTTTCTTT. This encodes CASSLSGVPNTEAFF. The chain couples TRBV27 to TRBJ1-1, with TRBD1 as a possible D gene (5 bases). Trimming took off 0 bases at V and 1 base at J, with 9 bases between the two ends. CDR3 length: 15 residues. CDR1 MNHEY and CDR2 SMNVEV come from the germline V gene (reference sequence).

The genes are TRBV12-3 or TRBV12-4 and TRBJ2-7; 7 nucleotides agree with TRBD2. The CDR3 totals 12 residues. The ends lost 3 bases at V and 7 bases at J; junction bases unmatched: 3. The CDR3 is CASSFGGGEQYF. The CDR3 bases are TGTGCCAGCAGTTTCGGCGGGGGTGAGCAGTACTTC.